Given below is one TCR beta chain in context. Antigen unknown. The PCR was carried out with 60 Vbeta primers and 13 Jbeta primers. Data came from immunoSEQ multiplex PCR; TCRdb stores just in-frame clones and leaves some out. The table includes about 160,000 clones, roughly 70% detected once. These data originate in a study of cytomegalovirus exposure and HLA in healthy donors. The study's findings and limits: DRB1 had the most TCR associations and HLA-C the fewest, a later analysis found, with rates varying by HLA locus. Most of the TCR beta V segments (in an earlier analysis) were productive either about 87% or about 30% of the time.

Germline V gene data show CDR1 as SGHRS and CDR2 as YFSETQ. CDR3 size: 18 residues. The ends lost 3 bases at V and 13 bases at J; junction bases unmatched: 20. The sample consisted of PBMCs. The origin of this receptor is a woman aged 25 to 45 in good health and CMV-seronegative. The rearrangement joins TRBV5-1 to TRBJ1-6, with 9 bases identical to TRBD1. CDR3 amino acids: CASSSYLTGGVTKAPLHF. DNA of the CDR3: TGCGCCAGCAGCTCCTACCTCACAGGGGGCGTTACGAAAGCTCCCCTCCACTTT.